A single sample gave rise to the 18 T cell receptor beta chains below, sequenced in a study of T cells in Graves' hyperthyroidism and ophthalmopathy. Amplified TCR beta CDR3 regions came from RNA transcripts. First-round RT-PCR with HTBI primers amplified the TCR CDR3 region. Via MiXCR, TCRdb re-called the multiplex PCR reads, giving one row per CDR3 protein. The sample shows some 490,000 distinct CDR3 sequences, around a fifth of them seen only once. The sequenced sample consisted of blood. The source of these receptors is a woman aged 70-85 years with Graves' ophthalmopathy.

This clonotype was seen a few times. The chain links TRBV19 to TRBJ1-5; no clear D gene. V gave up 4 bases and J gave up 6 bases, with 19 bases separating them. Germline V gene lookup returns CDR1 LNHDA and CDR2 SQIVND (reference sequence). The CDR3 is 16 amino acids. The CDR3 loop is CASSSLGSELSQPQHF. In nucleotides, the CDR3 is TGTGCCAGTAGTAGCCTAGGGTCAGAACTTAGTCAGCCCCAGCATTTT.

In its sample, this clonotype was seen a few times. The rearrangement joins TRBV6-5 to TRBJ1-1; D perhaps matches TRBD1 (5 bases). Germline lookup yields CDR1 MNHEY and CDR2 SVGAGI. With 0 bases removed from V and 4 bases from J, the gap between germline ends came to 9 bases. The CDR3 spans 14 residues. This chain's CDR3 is CASSYSWGSTEAFF. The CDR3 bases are TGTGCCAGCAGTTACTCATGGGGCAGCACTGAAGCTTTCTTT.

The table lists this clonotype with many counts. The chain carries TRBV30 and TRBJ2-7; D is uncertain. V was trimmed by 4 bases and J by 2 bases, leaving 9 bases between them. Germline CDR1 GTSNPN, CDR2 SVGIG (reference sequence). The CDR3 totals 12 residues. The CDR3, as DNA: TGTGCCTGGATAGATGGGCCCTACGAGCAGTACTTC. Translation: CAWIDGPYEQYF.

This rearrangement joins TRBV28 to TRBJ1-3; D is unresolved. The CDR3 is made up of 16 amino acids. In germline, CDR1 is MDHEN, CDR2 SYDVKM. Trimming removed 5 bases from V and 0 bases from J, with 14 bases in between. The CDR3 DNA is TGTGCCAGCAGTAGTCGGGGATTGTACTCTGGAAACACCATATATTTT. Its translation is CASSSRGLYSGNTIYF. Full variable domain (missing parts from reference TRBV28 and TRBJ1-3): DVKVTQSSRYLVKRTGEKVFLECVQDMDHENMFWYRQDPGLGLRLIYFSYDVKMKEKGDIPEGYSVSREKKERFSLILESASTNQTSMYLCASSSRGLYSGNTIYFGEGSWLTVV.

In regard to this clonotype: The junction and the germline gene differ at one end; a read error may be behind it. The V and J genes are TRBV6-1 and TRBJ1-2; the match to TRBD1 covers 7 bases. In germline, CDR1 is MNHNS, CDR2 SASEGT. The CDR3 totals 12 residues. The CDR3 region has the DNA TGTGCCAGCAGTCGGGACAGCTATGGCTGCACCTTC. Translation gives CASSRDSYGCTF.

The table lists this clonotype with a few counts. For the CDR3, the DNA is TGTGCCAGCAGCGAAGGTTGGGCAGATACGCAGTATTTT. Translated: CASSEGWADTQYF. V gene TRBV9 combines with J gene TRBJ2-3; D unresolved. The V end was cut by 3 bases, the J end by 4 bases, with 9 bases between. CDR1 SGDLS and CDR2 YYNGEE come from the germline V gene. The CDR3 loop spans 13 amino acids.

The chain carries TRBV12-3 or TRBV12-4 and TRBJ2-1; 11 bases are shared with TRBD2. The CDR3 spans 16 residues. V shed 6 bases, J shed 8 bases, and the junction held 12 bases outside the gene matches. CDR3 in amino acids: CASRHIAGGFKDEQFF. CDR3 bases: TGTGCCAGCAGACACATAGCGGGAGGGTTTAAGGATGAGCAGTTCTTC.

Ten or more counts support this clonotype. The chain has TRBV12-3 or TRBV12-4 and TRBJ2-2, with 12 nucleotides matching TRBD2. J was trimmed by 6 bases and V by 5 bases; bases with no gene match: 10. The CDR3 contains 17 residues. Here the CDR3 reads CASSPSLAGGVAGELFF. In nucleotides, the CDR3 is TGTGCCAGCAGTCCTTCACTAGCGGGAGGAGTCGCCGGGGAGCTGTTTTTT.

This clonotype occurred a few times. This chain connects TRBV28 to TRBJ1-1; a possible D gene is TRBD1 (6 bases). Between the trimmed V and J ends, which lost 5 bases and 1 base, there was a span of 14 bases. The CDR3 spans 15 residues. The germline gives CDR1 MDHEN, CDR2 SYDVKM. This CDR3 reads CASSIFPGQNTEAFF. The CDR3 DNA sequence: TGTGCCAGCAGTATATTTCCGGGACAGAACACTGAAGCTTTCTTT.

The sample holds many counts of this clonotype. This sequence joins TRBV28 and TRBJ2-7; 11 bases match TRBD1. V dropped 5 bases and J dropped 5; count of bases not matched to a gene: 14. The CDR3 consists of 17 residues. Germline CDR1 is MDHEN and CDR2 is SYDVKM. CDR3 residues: CASSQYLRDRGTHEQYF. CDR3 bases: TGTGCCAGCAGTCAATACCTACGGGACAGGGGGACCCACGAGCAGTACTTC. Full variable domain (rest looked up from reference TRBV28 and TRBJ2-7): DVKVTQSSRYLVKRTGEKVFLECVQDMDHENMFWYRQDPGLGLRLIYFSYDVKMKEKGDIPEGYSVSREKKERFSLILESASTNQTSMYLCASSQYLRDRGTHEQYFGPGTRLTVT.

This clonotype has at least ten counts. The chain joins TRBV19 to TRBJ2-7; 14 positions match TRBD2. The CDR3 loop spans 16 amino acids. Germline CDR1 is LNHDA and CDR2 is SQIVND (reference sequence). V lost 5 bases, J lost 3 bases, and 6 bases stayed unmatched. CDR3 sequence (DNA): TGTGCCAGTAGTCCCTCTGGGACTAGCGGGAGCTACGAGCAGTACTTC. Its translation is CASSPSGTSGSYEQYF.

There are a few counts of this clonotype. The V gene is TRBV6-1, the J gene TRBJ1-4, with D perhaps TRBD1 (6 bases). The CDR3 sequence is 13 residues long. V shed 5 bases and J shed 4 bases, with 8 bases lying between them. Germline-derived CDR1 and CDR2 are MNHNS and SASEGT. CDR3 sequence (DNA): TGTGCCAGCAGTTACAGGGTTAATGAAAAACTGTTTTTT. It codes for CASSYRVNEKLFF.

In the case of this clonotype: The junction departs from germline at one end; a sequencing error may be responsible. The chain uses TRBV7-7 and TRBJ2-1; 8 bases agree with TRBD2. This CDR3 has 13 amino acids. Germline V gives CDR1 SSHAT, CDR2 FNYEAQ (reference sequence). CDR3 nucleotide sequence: TGTGCTAGCAGCTTATATGAGCGGGAGGAGCAGTTCTTC. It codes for CASSLYEREEQFF.

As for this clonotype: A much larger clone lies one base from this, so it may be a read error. Here the CDR3 DNA reads TGTGCCAGCAGTCAGACAGCAAAAGCTAACTATGGCCACACCTTC. Protein sequence: CASSQTAKANYGHTF. V gene TRBV28 combines with J gene TRBJ1-2; D possibly corresponds to TRBD1 (5 bases). The CDR3 loop spans 15 amino acids. Germline V gives CDR1 MDHEN, CDR2 SYDVKM.

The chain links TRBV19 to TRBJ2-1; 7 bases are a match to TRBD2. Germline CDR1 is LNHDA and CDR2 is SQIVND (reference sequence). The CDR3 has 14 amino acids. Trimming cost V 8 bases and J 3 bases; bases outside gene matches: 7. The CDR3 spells CASALAGVYNEQFF. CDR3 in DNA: TGTGCCAGTGCCCTGGCGGGGGTCTACAATGAGCAGTTCTTC.

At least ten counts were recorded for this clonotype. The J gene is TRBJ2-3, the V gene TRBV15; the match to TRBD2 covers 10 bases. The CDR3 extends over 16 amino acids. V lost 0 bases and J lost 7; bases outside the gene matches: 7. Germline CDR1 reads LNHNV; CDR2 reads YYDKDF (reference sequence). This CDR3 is CATSRDSAGGSYTQYF. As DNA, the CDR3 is TGTGCCACCAGCAGAGATTCAGCGGGAGGGTCCTATACGCAGTATTTT. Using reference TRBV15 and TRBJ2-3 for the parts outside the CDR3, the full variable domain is DAMVIQNPRYQVTQFGKPVTLSCSQTLNHNVMYWYQQKSSQAPKLLFHYYDKDFNNEADTPDNFQSRRPNTSFCFLDIRSPGLGDTAMYLCATSRDSAGGSYTQYFGPGTRLTVL.

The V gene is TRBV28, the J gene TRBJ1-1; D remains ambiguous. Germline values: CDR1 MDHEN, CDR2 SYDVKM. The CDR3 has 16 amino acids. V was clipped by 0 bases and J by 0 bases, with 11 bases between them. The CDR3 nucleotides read TGTGCCAGCAGTTTATGGGCAGGCCAATTGAACACTGAAGCTTTCTTT. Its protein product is CASSLWAGQLNTEAFF.

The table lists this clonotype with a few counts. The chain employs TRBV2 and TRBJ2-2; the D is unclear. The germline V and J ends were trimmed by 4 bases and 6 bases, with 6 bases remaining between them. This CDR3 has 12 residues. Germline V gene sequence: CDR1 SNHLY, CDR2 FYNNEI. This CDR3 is CASSVWAGELFF. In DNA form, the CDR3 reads TGTGCCAGCAGTGTTTGGGCCGGGGAGCTGTTTTTT.